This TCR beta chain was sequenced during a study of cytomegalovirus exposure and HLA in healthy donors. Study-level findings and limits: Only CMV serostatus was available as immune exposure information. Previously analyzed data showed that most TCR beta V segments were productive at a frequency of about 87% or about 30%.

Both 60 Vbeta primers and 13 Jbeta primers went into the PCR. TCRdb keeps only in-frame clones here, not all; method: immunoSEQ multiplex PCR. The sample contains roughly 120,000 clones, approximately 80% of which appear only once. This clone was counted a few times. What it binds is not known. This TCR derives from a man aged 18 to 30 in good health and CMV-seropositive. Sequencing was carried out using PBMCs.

Here the CDR3 reads CASSNSGNSNYGYTF. For the CDR3, the DNA is TGTGCCAGCAGCAACTCAGGGAATTCTAACTATGGCTACACCTTC. The rearrangement links TRBV9 to TRBJ1-2, with TRBD1 as a possible D gene (5 bases). The V end lost 4 bases, the J end lost 0 bases, and 13 bases lay between the germline ends. The CDR3 length is 15 residues. CDR1 is SGDLS and CDR2 is YYNGEE in the germline V gene.